These 19 T cell receptor beta chains share one sample of origin, sequenced in a study of cytotoxic CD8 clonotypes in ibrutinib-treated CLL. Generated by immunoSEQ multiplex PCR, the TCRdb table keeps only in-frame clones and is missing some. The profile shows tens of thousands of clones, roughly 50% of them singletons. Sequenced material: PBMCs, taken after 12 months of ibrutinib treatment. Receptors originate from a human donor with chronic lymphocytic leukemia.

This clone has a handful of counts. V usage is TRBV9 and J usage is TRBJ2-3; D gene unclear. Germline V CDR1 and CDR2: SGDLS, YYNGEE. The CDR3 is 12 residues long. With 0 bases removed from V and 1 base from J, the gap between germline ends came to 0 bases. The CDR3 is CASSVGTDTQYF. The DNA for the CDR3 is TGTGCCAGCAGCGTAGGCACAGATACGCAGTATTTT.

This clone appeared a few times. The chain has TRBV27 and TRBJ2-7, with 10 bases matching TRBD2. CDR3 length equals 15 residues. CDR1 is MNHEY, CDR2 SMNVEV, per germline (reference sequence). The trim removed 3 bases at V and 7 bases at J, leaving 9 bases unmatched. The CDR3 reads CASSFSTSGVGEQYF. In nucleotides, the CDR3 is TGTGCCAGCAGTTTCAGCACTAGCGGGGTGGGGGAGCAGTACTTC.

This clone has at least ten counts. The chain uses TRBV5-5 and TRBJ2-3; D may be TRBD2 (5 bases). This CDR3 has 14 amino acids. The V and J ends lost 0 bases and 4 bases respectively, with 9 bases between them. The germline CDR1 and CDR2 sequences are SGHKS and YYEKEE (reference sequence). This CDR3 is CASSLEWGADTQYF. CDR3 nucleotides: TGTGCCAGCAGCTTGGAATGGGGAGCAGATACGCAGTATTTT.

The chain uses TRBV9 and TRBJ2-5; tentatively, D is TRBD1 (5 bases). Germline V gene lookup returns CDR1 SGDLS and CDR2 YYNGEE. The CDR3 is made up of 14 amino acids. Trimming took off 0 bases at V and 1 base at J, with 7 bases between the two ends. The CDR3 reads CASSVAQVQETQYF. CDR3 coding DNA: TGTGCCAGCAGCGTAGCACAGGTCCAAGAGACCCAGTACTTC.

This chain uses TRBV28 with TRBJ2-3, with D unclear. The CDR3 has 13 amino acids. The germline V gene has CDR1 MDHEN and CDR2 SYDVKM. V was shortened by 7 bases and J by 3 bases, with 11 bases between the two germline ends. The CDR3 region is CASTLLATDTQYF. The CDR3 DNA follows: TGTGCCAGCACCTTACTTGCTACAGATACGCAGTATTTT.

This chain connects TRBV18 to TRBJ1-2; D is possibly TRBD1 (6 bases). Germline V gives CDR1 KGHSH, CDR2 LQKENI. The V gene lost 6 bases and the J gene lost 3 bases, with 14 bases spanning the gap. This CDR3 has 14 residues. CDR3 region: CASSNRDSDYGYTF. In DNA, the CDR3 is TGTGCCAGCTCGAACAGGGATTCGGACTATGGCTACACCTTC.

The chain is built from TRBV10-2 and TRBJ1-6, with unresolved D. V was trimmed by 6 bases and J by 3 bases, leaving 6 bases between them. CDR3 length: 13 amino acids. CDR1 is WSHSY, CDR2 SAAADI, per germline. The CDR3 DNA follows: TGCGCCAGCAGGAGGGACTATAATTCACCCCTCCACTTT. Protein product: CASRRDYNSPLHF.

This chain joins TRBV29-1 and TRBJ1-2; D gene unclear. The CDR3 is made up of 14 amino acids. Germline CDR1 SQVTM, CDR2 ANQGSEA. Deletions cut 0 bases from V and 8 bases from J, with 16 bases between. The CDR3 sequence is CSVEELISSLGYTF. For the CDR3, the DNA is TGCAGCGTTGAAGAGTTAATAAGCTCACTGGGCTACACCTTC. The full variable domain, rest sourced from reference TRBV29-1 and TRBJ1-2, is SAVISQKPSRDICQRGTSLTIQCQVDSQVTMMFWYRQQPGQSLTLIATANQGSEATYESGFVIDKFPISRPNLTFSTLTVSNMSPEDSSIYLCSVEELISSLGYTFGSGTRLTVV.

This rearrangement joins TRBV30 to TRBJ1-2, with D possibly being TRBD1 (6 bases). The V gene lost 4 bases and the J gene lost 5 bases, with 11 bases spanning the gap. Germline CDR1 is GTSNPN and CDR2 is SVGIG (reference sequence). The CDR3 is 12 amino acids. CDR3 residues: CAWTRTEYGYTF. The CDR3, as DNA: TGTGCCTGGACCCGGACAGAGTATGGCTACACCTTC.

This clone was recorded many times. The chain links TRBV10-1 to TRBJ1-5, with D perhaps TRBD1 (6 bases). This CDR3 is built from 13 residues. Germline V lookup: CDR1 WNHNN, CDR2 SYGVQD (reference sequence). V was pared by 3 bases and J by 5 bases, with 8 bases between. The CDR3: CASSDRGDQPQHF. The CDR3 nucleotides are TGCGCCAGCAGTGACAGGGGAGATCAGCCCCAGCATTTT.

J is TRBJ2-5 and V is TRBV5-1; 10 bases are a match to TRBD2. V lost 4 bases and J lost 5; bases outside the gene matches: 17. Germline lookup yields CDR1 SGHRS and CDR2 YFSETQ. The CDR3 totals 18 residues. Written as DNA, the CDR3 is TGCGCCAGCAGCCAGGCATGGGTAGCGGGAGGACGGCGGGAGACCCAGTACTTC. Its protein is CASSQAWVAGGRRETQYF.

Only a few counts were recorded for this clone. The chain couples TRBV29-1 to TRBJ2-3; TRBD2 agrees at 9 bases. CDR3 length equals 15 residues. Per the germline V gene, CDR1 is SQVTM and CDR2 is ANQGSEA. This CDR3 is CSCRGGRAGTDTQYF. CDR3 in DNA: TGCAGTTGTAGGGGCGGGAGGGCCGGCACAGATACGCAGTATTTT.

This clone occurred a few times. The chain has TRBV19 and TRBJ2-1; D gene uncertain. V lost 5 bases and J lost 8, with 13 bases in between. This CDR3 has 13 amino acids. The V gene's germline CDR1 is LNHDA and CDR2 SQIVND (reference sequence). CDR3 loop: CASSLPSLDEQFF. The DNA of the CDR3 is TGTGCCAGTAGTCTCCCCTCTTTAGATGAGCAGTTCTTC.

In its sample, this clone was seen a few times. This chain uses TRBV28 with TRBJ2-7; D unresolved. Per the germline V gene, CDR1 is MDHEN and CDR2 is SYDVKM. There are 11 residues in the CDR3. V gave up 2 bases and J gave up 5 bases, with 4 bases separating them. CDR3 coding DNA: TGTGCCAGCAGTTTACGGCACGAGCAGTACTTC. Translating it yields CASSLRHEQYF. Using reference TRBV28 and TRBJ2-7 for the parts outside the CDR3, the full variable domain is DVKVTQSSRYLVKRTGEKVFLECVQDMDHENMFWYRQDPGLGLRLIYFSYDVKMKEKGDIPEGYSVSREKKERFSLILESASTNQTSMYLCASSLRHEQYFGPGTRLTVT.

V gene TRBV2 combines with J gene TRBJ1-5, with TRBD1 matching over 9 bases. Germline CDR1 reads SNHLY; CDR2 reads FYNNEI. The CDR3 totals 14 residues. The junction had 5 bases not matched to a gene; V was cut back by 7 bases and J by 4 bases. As DNA, the CDR3 is TGTGCCAGCACCCTAGGACAGGGGAATCAGCCCCAGCATTTT. Translated: CASTLGQGNQPQHF.

The gene calls are TRBV5-4 and TRBJ2-1; 14 bases align to TRBD2. Germline trimming cut 2 bases from V and 7 bases from J; bases unmatched to any gene: 8. The CDR3 has 17 residues. Germline V gives CDR1 SGHNT, CDR2 YYREEE (reference sequence). The CDR3 coding sequence is TGTGCCAGCAGCTTTACAGGGACTAGCGGGAGTATGAATGAGCAGTTCTTC. As protein: CASSFTGTSGSMNEQFF.

This clone was counted only a few times. The J gene is TRBJ2-7, the V gene TRBV28; D is possibly TRBD1 or TRBD2 (5 bases each). The CDR3 contains 13 residues. Per the germline V gene, CDR1 is MDHEN and CDR2 is SYDVKM. Trimming cost V 5 bases and J 2 bases, with 10 bases left between them. The CDR3 region is CASSGDGTYEQYF. In DNA form, the CDR3 reads TGTGCCAGCAGTGGGGACGGGACCTACGAGCAGTACTTC.

The rearrangement links TRBV7-9 to TRBJ1-4; D is undetermined. V was shortened by 2 bases and J by 4 bases, with 8 bases between the two germline ends. Germline CDR1 SEHNR, CDR2 FQNEAQ (reference sequence). CDR3 length: 14 amino acids. The CDR3 DNA follows: TGTGCCAGCAGCTTAATGACGAGTAATGAAAAACTGTTTTTT. Residues: CASSLMTSNEKLFF. The complete variable domain, with remaining parts taken from reference TRBV7-9 and TRBJ1-4, reads DTGVSQNPRHKITKRGQNVTFRCDPISEHNRLYWYRQTLGQGPEFLTYFQNEAQLEKSRLLSDRFSAERPKGSFSTLEIQRTEQGDSAMYLCASSLMTSNEKLFFGSGTQLSVL.

This clone was observed a single time. This chain joins TRBV19 and TRBJ2-6; 7 bases line up with TRBD1. CDR3 length: 16 amino acids. Germline assignment: CDR1 LNHDA and CDR2 SQIVND (reference sequence). The V segment lost 5 bases and the J segment 1 base; nucleotides outside the gene matches: 5. The CDR3 spells CASSSYRGSGANVLTF. In DNA form, the CDR3 reads TGTGCCAGTAGTTCCTACAGGGGTTCTGGGGCCAACGTCCTGACTTTC.